Listed below are T cell receptor beta chains from one sample, sequenced in a study of blood T cells in healthy people across ages. In TCRdb, the 5' RACE reads were re-called with MiXCR into one record per CDR3 protein. The data show fewer than 1,200,000 distinct CDR3 sequences, approximately 26% seen once. This sample was also put to use in a study of T cells of mothers and their children.

The sample comprised blood. Receptor source: a girl aged 2 to 10 in good health. CDR3s include the opening cysteine and the closing phenylalanine or tryptophan. A D gene is named only where the DNA matches it firmly. A clone size is listed for some rows: how often the clone was seen (once, few, many), or a class if it is expanded.

cdr3_length	v_call	clone_size	d_call	j_call	cdr3_nt	cdr3_aa
13	TRBV2	few	-	TRBJ2-2	TGTGCCAGCAAACACCCGAACACCGGGGAGCTGTTTTTT	CASKHPNTGELFF
14	TRBV29-1	-	-	TRBJ1-4	TGCAGCGCTTTATCCGGGCCCAGGGATGAAAAACTGTTTTTT	CSALSGPRDEKLFF
12	TRBV20-1	-	TRBD1	TRBJ1-2	TGCAGTGCTGACGACAGGGTCTATGGCTACACCTTC	CSADDRVYGYTF
17	TRBV28	few	-	TRBJ2-1	TGTGCCAGCAGTTTAGGTTCTGGAGCGACCTCCTACAATGAGCAGTTCTTC	CASSLGSGATSYNEQFF
16	TRBV20-1	few	-	TRBJ1-4	TGCAGTGCTAGAGGGCAAGGAGCGTCAACTAATGAAAAACTGTTTTTT	CSARGQGASTNEKLFF
16	TRBV7-8	few	-	TRBJ2-2	TGTGCCAGCAGCGTGGAAGACAGGATCGACACCGGGGAGCTGTTTTTT	CASSVEDRIDTGELFF
12	TRBV28	-	-	TRBJ1-6	TGTGCCAGCAGCTGGCCCTTCGGACCCCTCCACTTT	CASSWPFGPLHF
14	TRBV6-6	-	-	TRBJ2-1	TGTGCCACCAGAAGCGGTAGCTCCTACAATGAGCAGTTCTTC	CATRSGSSYNEQFF
14	TRBV5-5	few	TRBD1	TRBJ1-2	TGTGCCAGCAGCTTGGCCGCGGCAGGGGGAAGCTACACCTTC	CASSLAAAGGSYTF
14	TRBV15	-	-	TRBJ2-7	TGTGCCACCGGCAGAGTTTTGGACAGCACCGAGCAGTACTTC	CATGRVLDSTEQYF
14	TRBV6-5	-	-	TRBJ1-2	TGTGCCAGCAGTCCGGGACGGGGGGTAATGGGCTACACCTTC	CASSPGRGVMGYTF
12	TRBV3-1	-	-	TRBJ2-1	TGTGCCAGCAGCCAACCCTCCGATGAGCAGTTCTTC	CASSQPSDEQFF
14	TRBV7-8	few	-	TRBJ2-5	TGTGCCAGCAGAAATCTGGACCAAGGAGAGACCCAGTACTTC	CASRNLDQGETQYF
13	TRBV4-3	many	-	TRBJ1-1	TGCGCCAGCAGCCAAGATCAGGGGTATGAAGCTTTCTTT	CASSQDQGYEAFF
13	TRBV28	many	-	TRBJ2-7	TGTGCCAGCAGTTCAGGACTCACCTACGAGCAGTACTTC	CASSSGLTYEQYF
14	TRBV14	-	TRBD1	TRBJ1-4	TGTGCCAGCAGCCAAGCCCTAGGGGGCGAAAAACTGTTTTTT	CASSQALGGEKLFF
14	TRBV29-1	-	-	TRBJ2-1	TGCAGCGCCGGTGGCAGTTCAGATTACAATGAGCAGTTCTTC	CSAGGSSDYNEQFF
15	TRBV7-6	few	TRBD2	TRBJ2-1	TGTGCCAGCGGAACAATAGCGGGGGGCCTCGATGAGCAGTTCTTC	CASGTIAGGLDEQFF
13	TRBV12-3/TRBV12-4	few	-	TRBJ2-1	TGTGCCAGCAACCCGGGTTATTACAATGAGCAGTTCTTC	CASNPGYYNEQFF
12	TRBV29-1	-	-	TRBJ2-2	TGCAGCGTTTCGAGGGGTTCCGGGGAGCTGTTTTTT	CSVSRGSGELFF
14	TRBV28	few	-	TRBJ2-1	TGTGCCAGCAGCTACAGGGAAGCCTACAATGAGCAGTTCTTC	CASSYREAYNEQFF
15	TRBV11-2	few	-	TRBJ2-7	TGTGCCAGCAGCTTAGAGACACCGGGGAACTACGAGCAGTACTTC	CASSLETPGNYEQYF
11	TRBV29-1	-	-	TRBJ1-2	TGCAGCGTTGAATGGGGCCATGGCTACACCTTC	CSVEWGHGYTF
15	TRBV4-2	-	-	TRBJ2-5	TGTGCCAGCAGCCAAGAGAGGGGGACGGAAGAGACCCAGTACTTC	CASSQERGTEETQYF
12	TRBV20-1	once	-	TRBJ2-7	TGCAGTGCTAGCACAGGAAACTACGAGCAGTACTTC	CSASTGNYEQYF
12	TRBV20-1	few	-	TRBJ2-5	TGCAGTGCTAGACTCGGGTTTGAGACCCAGTACTTC	CSARLGFETQYF
15	TRBV7-9	few	-	TRBJ1-5	TGTGCCAGCAGCCCTGGGAGCGGAAGCAATCAGCCCCAGCATTTT	CASSPGSGSNQPQHF
15	TRBV20-1	few	TRBD2	TRBJ2-1	TGCAGTGCTAGAGATGTAGCGGGGGGACTCAATGAGCAGTTCTTC	CSARDVAGGLNEQFF
14	TRBV5-1	-	-	TRBJ2-5	TGCGCCAGCAGCCCAACGGGCCCCTCGGAGACCCAGTACTTC	CASSPTGPSETQYF
15	TRBV4-2	few	TRBD1	TRBJ2-7	TGTGCCAGCAGCCAAGATCAGGGGGCGCCGGGCGAGCAGTACTTC	CASSQDQGAPGEQYF
13	TRBV10-3	-	-	TRBJ2-7	TGTGCCACCCTGGGCGGGACGATACACGAGCAGTACTTC	CATLGGTIHEQYF
14	TRBV29-1	-	TRBD1	TRBJ2-7	TGCAGCGTTGAAACCGGGACAGGTCGTCTCGAGCAGTACTTC	CSVETGTGRLEQYF
11	TRBV29-1	few	-	TRBJ2-1	TGCAGCGTTGGATCTGACAATGAGCAGTTCTTC	CSVGSDNEQFF
14	TRBV27	-	TRBD1	TRBJ1-1	TGTGCCAGCAGAAGAATGACAGGGGCCACTGAAGCTTTCTTT	CASRRMTGATEAFF
13	TRBV29-1	few	-	TRBJ1-4	TGCAGCGCTATCGACCGGGACACTGAAAAACTGTTTTTT	CSAIDRDTEKLFF
16	TRBV4-3	few	-	TRBJ2-2	TGCGCCAGCAGCCAAGTCGCCACTGCGAACACCGGGGAGCTGTTTTTT	CASSQVATANTGELFF